The rows below give T cell receptor beta chains drawn from one sample of a study of long-term antiretroviral therapy in people with HIV. The method was immunoSEQ multiplex PCR; TCRdb's version includes in-frame clones alone and lacks a portion of them. The sample contains approximately 17,000 clones, about four fifths of which appear only once. The material was unsorted PBMCs, obtained 0.6 years after starting antiretroviral therapy. Every receptor here comes from a woman under 30 with HIV. Each CDR3 is given with its conserved first and last residue. A D gene is named only where the DNA matches it firmly. Not all rows give a size; the values are once, few, many and, for expanded clones, a class.

D gene,clone size,J gene,V gene,CDR3 protein,CDR3 DNA
-,few,TRBJ1-5,TRBV19,CASSSRGPYQPQHF,TGTGCCAGTAGTAGTCGGGGGCCGTATCAGCCCCAGCATTTT
-,-,TRBJ2-1,TRBV7-3,CASSLSGGFGEQFF,TGTGCCAGCAGCTTAAGCGGTGGGTTCGGTGAGCAGTTCTTC
TRBD2,few,TRBJ2-7,TRBV27,CASRRSTSGNYEQYF,TGTGCCAGCAGGAGGAGCACTAGCGGGAACTACGAGCAGTACTTC
TRBD2,-,TRBJ2-1,TRBV5-1,CASSLDTSGGDEQFF,TGCGCCAGCAGCTTGGATACTAGCGGTGGTGATGAGCAGTTCTTC
-,-,TRBJ2-3,TRBV18,CASSPNGEDTQYF,TGTGCCAGCTCACCAAACGGGGAAGATACGCAGTATTTT
-,-,TRBJ1-1,TRBV4-3,CASSPTFATAAMNTEAFF,TGCGCCAGCAGCCCTACTTTTGCGACAGCTGCGATGAACACTGAAGCTTTCTTT
-,-,TRBJ2-2,TRBV9,CASSPNTGELFF,TGTGCCAGCAGCCCGAACACCGGGGAGCTGTTTTTT
TRBD1,once,TRBJ1-5,TRBV6-6,CASASGTGLAAQHF,TGTGCCAGCGCATCCGGGACAGGACTTGCGGCCCAGCATTTT
-,-,TRBJ2-3,TRBV28,CASSSSSGTDTQYF,TGTGCCAGCAGTTCATCTAGCGGCACAGATACGCAGTATTTT
-,-,TRBJ1-2,TRBV19,CASKVYGYTF,TGTGCCAGTAAGGTTTATGGCTACACCTTC
-,-,TRBJ2-3,TRBV9,CASSSPGHFASTDTQYF,TGTGCCAGCAGCTCGCCTGGGCACTTTGCTAGCACAGATACGCAGTATTTT
-,-,TRBJ1-5,TRBV19,CATRIRTQNNQPQHF,TGTGCCACGCGGATACGTACCCAAAACAATCAGCCCCAGCATTTT
-,medium-sized,TRBJ2-1,TRBV11-3,CASSPGGSGVRNNEQFF,TGTGCCAGCAGCCCTGGCGGGTCCGGAGTTAGGAACAATGAGCAGTTCTTC
TRBD1,-,TRBJ1-4,TRBV5-1,CASSLGQGVHEKLFF,TGCGCCAGCAGCTTGGGACAGGGAGTCCATGAAAAACTGTTTTTT
-,-,TRBJ1-2,TRBV28,CASSLSMIGGDDGYTF,TGTGCCAGCAGTTTATCTATGATCGGAGGAGATGATGGCTACACCTTC
TRBD1,-,TRBJ1-4,TRBV25-1,CASSVQTGGKLFF,TGTGCCAGCAGTGTACAGACAGGGGGAAAACTGTTTTTT
-,few,TRBJ1-1,TRBV10-3,CAISESGGTEAFF,TGTGCCATCAGTGAGTCGGGGGGTACTGAAGCTTTCTTT
TRBD2,-,TRBJ2-1,TRBV11-2,CASSLKAGGNNEQFF,TGTGCCAGCAGCTTAAAAGCGGGAGGGAACAATGAGCAGTTCTTC
TRBD1,few,TRBJ1-1,TRBV4-1,CASSQGDRGNTEAFF,TGCGCCAGCAGCCAAGGGGACAGGGGGAACACTGAAGCTTTCTTT
-,-,TRBJ1-1,TRBV6-5,CASRRGAREVNEAFF,TGTGCCAGCAGGCGGGGGGCTAGGGAAGTGAATGAAGCTTTCTTT
TRBD1,few,TRBJ2-7,TRBV6-1,CASWGLRTGTYEQYF,TGTGCCAGCTGGGGGCTCCGGACAGGGACCTACGAGCAGTACTTC
-,-,TRBJ1-1,TRBV7-3,CASSLSGGHTEAFF,TGTGCCAGCAGCTTGTCGGGGGGGCACACTGAAGCTTTCTTT
-,-,TRBJ2-5,TRBV5-6,CASSYTVGETQYF,TGTGCCAGCAGCTATACCGTGGGGGAGACCCAGTACTTC
TRBD1,-,TRBJ2-2,TRBV4-1,CASSQGPSRDRGSLITGELFF,TGCGCCAGCAGCCAAGGGCCTTCTCGGGACAGGGGGAGTCTTATCACCGGGGAGCTGTTTTTT
-,-,TRBJ1-2,TRBV29-1,CSVDNGYYGYTF,TGCAGCGTTGATAACGGATACTATGGCTACACCTTC
-,-,TRBJ2-7,TRBV30,CAWSVGDEQYF,TGTGCCTGGAGTGTGGGCGACGAGCAGTACTTC
-,-,TRBJ2-7,TRBV5-1,CASSLAGGGQGIGEQYF,TGCGCCAGCAGCTTGGCAGGGGGGGGGCAGGGAATAGGGGAGCAGTACTTC
TRBD2,-,TRBJ2-5,TRBV5-1,CASGTSGAGAETQYF,TGCGCCAGCGGGACTAGCGGGGCCGGCGCGGAGACCCAGTACTTC
-,-,TRBJ2-7,TRBV11-2,CASSLGAFQGPKRPYEQYF,TGTGCCAGCAGCTTAGGAGCGTTTCAGGGGCCGAAAAGACCTTACGAGCAGTACTTC
-,-,TRBJ1-1,TRBV27,CASSFGAGSTEAFF,TGTGCCAGCAGTTTTGGGGCAGGGAGCACTGAAGCTTTCTTT
TRBD1,once,TRBJ1-1,TRBV19,CASQNRGHTEAFF,TGTGCCAGTCAGAACAGGGGTCACACTGAAGCTTTCTTT
-,-,TRBJ2-2,TRBV4-2,CASSQDLDGDLYTGELFF,TGTGCCAGCAGCCAAGATCTGGATGGGGACTTGTACACCGGGGAGCTGTTTTTT
TRBD1,-,TRBJ1-1,TRBV9,CASSARGTDTEAFF,TGTGCCAGCAGCGCCCGCGGGACAGACACTGAAGCTTTCTTT
TRBD2,-,TRBJ2-2,TRBV5-6,CASSLVGGTTFGELFF,TGTGCCAGCAGCTTGGTGGGGGGGACTACGTTCGGGGAGCTGTTTTTT
TRBD2,once,TRBJ2-2,TRBV30,CAWSGGGATGELFF,TGTGCCTGGAGTGGGGGGGGAGCCACCGGGGAGCTGTTTTTT
-,-,TRBJ1-1,TRBV5-5,CASSLSGGDTEAFF,TGTGCCAGCAGCTTGTCAGGAGGAGACACTGAAGCTTTCTTT
-,-,TRBJ2-2,TRBV9,CASSVGGSNTGELFF,TGTGCCAGCAGCGTAGGCGGATCGAACACCGGGGAGCTGTTTTTT
TRBD1,-,TRBJ2-1,TRBV10-3,CAITDRLGEQFF,TGTGCCATCACGGACAGGCTGGGGGAGCAGTTCTTC
-,-,TRBJ1-5,TRBV6-5,CASSYSFGNQPQHF,TGTGCCAGCAGTTACTCGTTCGGGAATCAGCCCCAGCATTTT
-,-,TRBJ2-7,TRBV18,CASSPGTPEEQYF,TGTGCCAGCTCTCCTGGGACTCCAGAAGAGCAGTACTTC
TRBD1,-,TRBJ1-1,TRBV5-8,CASSQGVNEAFF,TGCGCCAGCAGCCAGGGGGTCAATGAAGCTTTCTTT
TRBD2,few,TRBJ2-3,TRBV19,CASSQRPGGAQYF,TGTGCCAGTAGTCAACGCCCTGGGGGGGCGCAGTATTTT
TRBD1,-,TRBJ1-4,TRBV28,CASSLMRRDRGYEKLFF,TGTGCCAGCAGTTTAATGAGACGGGACAGGGGTTATGAAAAACTGTTTTTT